This is a list of T cell receptor beta chains from one sample in a study of shared clonotypes between healthy human individuals. Clones were sequenced by immunoSEQ multiplex PCR, and TCRdb holds only the in-frame ones, with some missing. Here the sample spans millions of clones, approximately 94% being singletons. Sequencing was carried out using naive CD8+ T cells sorted from blood. Receptors were obtained from a man aged 18 to 30 in good health. Both conserved end residues are part of each CDR3. A D gene is named only where the DNA matches it firmly. Clone size, where shown, is once, few, many, or a class for clones that have expanded.

d_gene: TRBD1
v_gene: TRBV4-1
abundance: NA
j_gene: TRBJ1-1
CDR3aa: CASSHRDRDTEAFF
CDR3nt: TGCGCCAGCAGCCATCGGGACAGAGACACTGAAGCTTTCTTT

d_gene: TRBD2
v_gene: TRBV7-9
abundance: NA
j_gene: TRBJ2-1
CDR3aa: CASSSRLAGGLLNEQFF
CDR3nt: TGTGCCAGCAGCTCCCGACTAGCGGGGGGACTTTTGAATGAGCAGTTCTTC

d_gene: NA
v_gene: TRBV28
abundance: NA
j_gene: TRBJ2-1
CDR3aa: CASKDPSSYNEQFF
CDR3nt: TGTGCCAGCAAAGACCCGAGCTCCTACAATGAGCAGTTCTTC

d_gene: NA
v_gene: TRBV28
abundance: NA
j_gene: TRBJ2-2
CDR3aa: CASSSTGNTGELFF
CDR3nt: TGTGCCAGCAGTTCAACGGGAAACACCGGGGAGCTGTTTTTT

d_gene: TRBD1
v_gene: TRBV28
abundance: NA
j_gene: TRBJ1-2
CDR3aa: CASSEGQGQGYTF
CDR3nt: TGTGCCAGCAGCGAGGGACAGGGACAGGGCTACACCTTC

d_gene: TRBD2
v_gene: TRBV5-1
abundance: once
j_gene: TRBJ2-5
CDR3aa: CASSLGVLAGGETQYF
CDR3nt: TGCGCCAGCAGCTTGGGGGTACTAGCGGGAGGAGAGACCCAGTACTTC

d_gene: NA
v_gene: TRBV11-2
abundance: NA
j_gene: TRBJ2-1
CDR3aa: CASSSGAYNEQFF
CDR3nt: TGTGCCAGCAGCTCCGGGGCCTACAATGAGCAGTTCTTC

d_gene: NA
v_gene: TRBV30
abundance: few
j_gene: TRBJ2-3
CDR3aa: CAWSWWGGPTDTQYF
CDR3nt: TGTGCCTGGAGTTGGTGGGGGGGCCCCACAGATACGCAGTATTTT

d_gene: TRBD1
v_gene: TRBV2
abundance: NA
j_gene: TRBJ2-7
CDR3aa: CASSEAPDRYEQYF
CDR3nt: TGTGCCAGCAGTGAAGCCCCGGACAGGTACGAGCAGTACTTC

d_gene: TRBD1
v_gene: TRBV4-2
abundance: NA
j_gene: TRBJ1-4
CDR3aa: CASSQDRGGPEVFF
CDR3nt: TGTGCCAGCAGCCAAGATAGAGGGGGCCCCGAGGTGTTTTTT

d_gene: NA
v_gene: TRBV11-2
abundance: NA
j_gene: TRBJ2-5
CDR3aa: CASSLRWQETQYF
CDR3nt: TGTGCCAGCAGCTTAAGGTGGCAGGAGACCCAGTACTTC

d_gene: NA
v_gene: TRBV27
abundance: NA
j_gene: TRBJ2-2
CDR3aa: CASSIRGSTGELFF
CDR3nt: TGTGCCAGCAGTATTAGGGGTAGCACCGGGGAGCTGTTTTTT

d_gene: NA
v_gene: TRBV5-6
abundance: NA
j_gene: TRBJ1-2
CDR3aa: CASTPLVVGGYTF
CDR3nt: TGTGCCAGCACCCCCTTGGTGGTAGGCGGCTACACCTTC

d_gene: NA
v_gene: TRBV2
abundance: NA
j_gene: TRBJ2-7
CDR3aa: CAGRGGSTYEQYF
CDR3nt: TGTGCCGGGAGGGGGGGATCAACCTACGAGCAGTACTTC

d_gene: NA
v_gene: TRBV5-8
abundance: NA
j_gene: TRBJ1-1
CDR3aa: CASSFKGTEAFF
CDR3nt: TGTGCCAGCAGCTTCAAGGGCACTGAAGCTTTCTTT

d_gene: NA
v_gene: TRBV9
abundance: NA
j_gene: TRBJ2-7
CDR3aa: CASSPLGGKPYEQYF
CDR3nt: TGTGCCAGCAGTCCGCTGGGGGGAAAACCCTACGAGCAGTACTTC

d_gene: TRBD2
v_gene: TRBV27
abundance: NA
j_gene: TRBJ2-5
CDR3aa: CASSFGLAGANQETQYF
CDR3nt: TGTGCCAGCAGTTTTGGACTAGCGGGGGCCAACCAAGAGACCCAGTACTTC

d_gene: NA
v_gene: TRBV9
abundance: NA
j_gene: TRBJ1-3
CDR3aa: CASSPPEARGEENTIYF
CDR3nt: TGTGCCAGCAGCCCCCCAGAGGCCCGGGGAGAGGAAAACACCATATATTTT

d_gene: TRBD2
v_gene: TRBV28
abundance: NA
j_gene: TRBJ2-1
CDR3aa: CASSLRTSKQGEQFF
CDR3nt: TGTGCCAGCAGTCTTAGGACTAGTAAGCAGGGTGAGCAGTTCTTC

d_gene: NA
v_gene: TRBV27
abundance: once
j_gene: TRBJ2-7
CDR3aa: CASTDLASYEQYF
CDR3nt: TGTGCCAGCACCGATCTCGCTTCCTACGAGCAGTACTTC

d_gene: NA
v_gene: TRBV4-3
abundance: NA
j_gene: TRBJ2-1
CDR3aa: CASSRSLGSYNEQFF
CDR3nt: TGCGCCAGCAGCCGTAGCCTGGGCTCCTACAATGAGCAGTTCTTC

d_gene: NA
v_gene: TRBV28
abundance: NA
j_gene: TRBJ1-1
CDR3aa: CASSLTLRDTEAFF
CDR3nt: TGTGCCAGCAGTTTAACCCTTAGGGACACTGAAGCTTTCTTT

d_gene: NA
v_gene: TRBV11-3
abundance: NA
j_gene: TRBJ2-5
CDR3aa: CASRGTEEETQYF
CDR3nt: TGTGCCAGCAGGGGAACCGAAGAAGAGACCCAGTACTTC

d_gene: TRBD1
v_gene: TRBV9
abundance: NA
j_gene: TRBJ2-2
CDR3aa: CASSVYSGTGDTGELFF
CDR3nt: TGTGCCAGCAGCGTATACTCCGGGACAGGGGACACCGGGGAGCTGTTTTTT

d_gene: NA
v_gene: TRBV4-1
abundance: NA
j_gene: TRBJ1-2
CDR3aa: CASSAKQGIYGYTF
CDR3nt: TGCGCCAGCAGCGCTAAGCAGGGGATCTATGGCTACACCTTC

d_gene: NA
v_gene: TRBV18
abundance: NA
j_gene: TRBJ2-7
CDR3aa: CASSRTTKGPARAYEQYF
CDR3nt: TGTGCCAGCTCACGGACTACGAAGGGGCCGGCCCGGGCTTACGAGCAGTACTTC

d_gene: NA
v_gene: TRBV23-1
abundance: NA
j_gene: TRBJ1-5
CDR3aa: CASSQPDTARYSNQPQHF
CDR3nt: TGCGCCAGCAGTCAACCGGACACGGCACGCTATAGCAATCAGCCCCAGCATTTT

d_gene: NA
v_gene: TRBV5-6
abundance: NA
j_gene: TRBJ1-2
CDR3aa: CASSGGTYGYTF
CDR3nt: TGTGCCAGCAGCGGGGGGACATATGGCTACACCTTC

d_gene: NA
v_gene: TRBV29-1
abundance: NA
j_gene: TRBJ2-7
CDR3aa: CSVFDPYEQYF
CDR3nt: TGCAGCGTTTTTGACCCCTACGAGCAGTACTTC

d_gene: NA
v_gene: TRBV4-1
abundance: once
j_gene: TRBJ1-1
CDR3aa: CASSHPFTEAFF
CDR3nt: TGCGCCAGCAGCCACCCCTTCACTGAAGCTTTCTTT

d_gene: NA
v_gene: TRBV4-1
abundance: few
j_gene: TRBJ2-1
CDR3aa: CASGKGGNEQFF
CDR3nt: TGCGCCAGCGGTAAGGGGGGGAATGAGCAGTTCTTC

d_gene: TRBD2
v_gene: TRBV2
abundance: NA
j_gene: TRBJ2-7
CDR3aa: CASSEAGVAGLAEQYF
CDR3nt: TGTGCCAGCAGTGAAGCAGGGGTAGCGGGACTAGCCGAGCAGTACTTC

d_gene: NA
v_gene: TRBV18
abundance: NA
j_gene: TRBJ1-1
CDR3aa: CASSSREVNTEAFF
CDR3nt: TGTGCCAGCTCAAGCAGGGAGGTGAACACTGAAGCTTTCTTT

d_gene: TRBD2
v_gene: TRBV11-2
abundance: NA
j_gene: TRBJ2-3
CDR3aa: CASSLGAGGPGDTQYF
CDR3nt: TGTGCCAGCAGCTTAGGAGCGGGGGGGCCCGGAGATACGCAGTATTTT

d_gene: NA
v_gene: TRBV27
abundance: NA
j_gene: TRBJ2-1
CDR3aa: CASSFEGPPLNEQFF
CDR3nt: TGTGCCAGCAGTTTTGAGGGGCCTCCTCTGAATGAGCAGTTCTTC

d_gene: NA
v_gene: TRBV6-5
abundance: NA
j_gene: TRBJ2-1
CDR3aa: CASSYSEGLGNEQFF
CDR3nt: TGTGCCAGCAGTTACTCGGAGGGCCTGGGGAATGAGCAGTTCTTC

d_gene: NA
v_gene: TRBV11-2
abundance: NA
j_gene: TRBJ1-2
CDR3aa: CASSLGYGDGYTF
CDR3nt: TGTGCCAGCAGCTTAGGATATGGGGATGGCTACACCTTC

d_gene: TRBD1
v_gene: TRBV2
abundance: NA
j_gene: TRBJ2-3
CDR3aa: CASSSPPTGSADTQYF
CDR3nt: TGTGCCAGCAGTTCCCCGCCGACAGGGAGCGCAGATACGCAGTATTTT

d_gene: TRBD2
v_gene: TRBV5-6
abundance: NA
j_gene: TRBJ2-7
CDR3aa: CASSYPSGRAIYEQYF
CDR3nt: TGTGCCAGCAGCTACCCTAGCGGGAGGGCCATCTACGAGCAGTACTTC

d_gene: NA
v_gene: TRBV9
abundance: NA
j_gene: TRBJ1-3
CDR3aa: CASSVGHSGNTIYF
CDR3nt: TGTGCCAGCAGCGTAGGGCACTCTGGAAACACCATATATTTT

d_gene: NA
v_gene: TRBV19
abundance: many
j_gene: TRBJ1-6
CDR3aa: CASTDQGSSYNSPLHF
CDR3nt: TGTGCCAGTACCGATCAGGGCAGCTCCTATAATTCACCCCTCCACTTT

d_gene: NA
v_gene: TRBV7-9
abundance: NA
j_gene: TRBJ2-1
CDR3aa: CASSLVGGHPSSYNEQFF
CDR3nt: TGTGCCAGCAGCTTAGTGGGCGGACACCCTAGCTCCTACAATGAGCAGTTCTTC

d_gene: NA
v_gene: TRBV28
abundance: NA
j_gene: TRBJ2-3
CDR3aa: CASLGGPHTDTQYF
CDR3nt: TGTGCCAGCTTGGGGGGGCCACACACAGATACGCAGTATTTT

d_gene: NA
v_gene: TRBV7-9
abundance: NA
j_gene: TRBJ1-3
CDR3aa: CASDSSGNTIYF
CDR3nt: TGTGCCAGCGACAGCTCTGGAAACACCATATATTTT

d_gene: NA
v_gene: TRBV11-2
abundance: NA
j_gene: TRBJ2-5
CDR3aa: CASSSEGTWYQETQYF
CDR3nt: TGTGCCAGCAGCTCGGAGGGAACCTGGTACCAAGAGACCCAGTACTTC

d_gene: NA
v_gene: TRBV5-6
abundance: NA
j_gene: TRBJ2-3
CDR3aa: CASRAPQSGRITDTQYF
CDR3nt: TGTGCCAGCCGGGCCCCACAATCGGGGCGGATCACAGATACGCAGTATTTT

d_gene: NA
v_gene: TRBV5-1
abundance: NA
j_gene: TRBJ2-3
CDR3aa: CASSAGASTDTQYF
CDR3nt: TGCGCCAGCAGCGCCGGAGCTAGCACAGATACGCAGTATTTT

d_gene: NA
v_gene: TRBV25-1
abundance: NA
j_gene: TRBJ1-1
CDR3aa: CASSEHEIRTEAFF
CDR3nt: TGTGCCAGCAGTGAACATGAAATTAGGACTGAAGCTTTCTTT

d_gene: NA
v_gene: TRBV27
abundance: NA
j_gene: TRBJ2-7
CDR3aa: CASRGLSNEQYF
CDR3nt: TGTGCCAGCAGGGGACTTAGCAACGAGCAGTACTTC

d_gene: NA
v_gene: TRBV28
abundance: NA
j_gene: TRBJ2-3
CDR3aa: CASSNTDTQYF
CDR3nt: TGTGCCAGCAGCAACACAGATACGCAGTATTTT

d_gene: TRBD2
v_gene: TRBV7-8
abundance: once
j_gene: TRBJ2-7
CDR3aa: CASSATLAGSSYEQYF
CDR3nt: TGTGCCAGCAGCGCCACGCTAGCGGGTAGCTCCTACGAGCAGTACTTC

d_gene: NA
v_gene: TRBV6-1
abundance: NA
j_gene: TRBJ1-1
CDR3aa: CASSPWENWDTEAFF
CDR3nt: TGTGCCAGCAGTCCCTGGGAGAATTGGGACACTGAAGCTTTCTTT

d_gene: NA
v_gene: TRBV7-9
abundance: NA
j_gene: TRBJ2-3
CDR3aa: CASSPGGTDTQYF
CDR3nt: TGTGCCAGCAGCCCAGGGGGGACAGATACGCAGTATTTT

d_gene: NA
v_gene: TRBV11-2
abundance: NA
j_gene: TRBJ2-1
CDR3aa: CASSLAAGRSSYNEQFF
CDR3nt: TGTGCCAGCAGCTTAGCCGCCGGGCGGAGCTCCTACAATGAGCAGTTCTTC